The 12 T cell receptor beta chains presented below share a single source sample, sequenced in a study of cytomegalovirus exposure and HLA in healthy donors (dated by TCRdb to 2017 to 2019). Libraries were made using the immunoSEQ multiplex PCR assay. A mixture of 60 forward primers for TCR Vbeta segments and 13 reverse primers for TCR Jbeta segments was used in the multiplex PCR. TCRdb mirrors the immuneACCESS table, restricted to in-frame sequences. Some clones are absent from its copies; in checked studies, under half trace to an unresolved V gene, and the reason for the others is unknown. Present in this sample are 150,000 to 200,000 clones, less than 90% of which were seen just once. Of the sample, about 1% falls within the top ten clones. Sequencing input: PBMCs. The receptor set was obtained from a man aged 25-45 years in good health and CMV-seronegative.

J is TRBJ2-3 and V is TRBV27, with 8 bases lining up with TRBD2. In germline, CDR1 is MNHEY, CDR2 SMNVEV (reference sequence). There are 16 residues in the CDR3. Losses at the gene ends were 5 bases for V and 7 bases for J; bases not matched to a gene: 14. In nucleotides, the CDR3 is TGTGCCAGCAGTCCTATAAAGGGGACTAGTTCTAATACGCAGTATTTT. Translation: CASSPIKGTSSNTQYF.

The chain combines TRBV6-1 with TRBJ1-4, with 7 positions matching TRBD1. CDR1 is MNHNS, CDR2 SASEGT, per germline. V shed 6 bases, J shed 3 bases, and the junction held 4 bases outside the gene matches. The CDR3 extends over 14 amino acids. The CDR3 is CASRQGVSNEKLFF. Written as DNA, the CDR3 is TGTGCCAGCAGGCAGGGGGTCTCTAATGAAAAACTGTTTTTT.

The chain links TRBV4-3 to TRBJ2-1; 7 bases match TRBD2. The V segment lost 0 bases and the J segment 2 bases; nucleotides outside the gene matches: 7. The CDR3 loop spans 17 amino acids. Germline V gene lookup returns CDR1 LGHNA and CDR2 YSLEER. The CDR3 sequence: CASSQDGGGRAYNEQFF. The CDR3 nucleotides are TGCGCCAGCAGCCAAGACGGGGGAGGGAGGGCCTACAATGAGCAGTTCTTC.

This chain connects TRBV7-8 to TRBJ2-6; D unclear. V was clipped by 0 bases and J by 2 bases, with 8 bases between them. The CDR3 has 16 amino acids. Germline CDR1 SGHVS, CDR2 FQNEAQ. CDR3 residues: CASSLAWPTGANVLTF. Written as DNA, the CDR3 is TGTGCCAGCAGCTTAGCGTGGCCAACTGGGGCCAACGTCCTGACTTTC.

The chain has TRBV13 and TRBJ2-7; 10 positions agree with TRBD2. CDR3 length: 14 amino acids. V lost 5 bases, J lost 2 bases, and 3 bases stayed unmatched. Germline V lookup: CDR1 PRHDT, CDR2 FYEKMQ (reference sequence). In nucleotides, the CDR3 is TGTGCCAGCAGCCCAGGACTAGCGGCCTACGAGCAGTACTTC. Its protein product is CASSPGLAAYEQYF.

CDR3 in DNA: TGTGCCAGCAGCTTCCCAGGGCAGGGCGGCTATGGCTACACCTTC. This encodes CASSFPGQGGYGYTF. The rearrangement links TRBV7-9 to TRBJ1-2, with a weak D call TRBD1 (5 bases). The ends were cut back, 3 bases at V and 4 bases at J, with 15 bases in the middle. The germline V gene has CDR1 SEHNR and CDR2 FQNEAQ (reference sequence). The CDR3 covers 15 residues.

The chain employs TRBV5-1 and TRBJ2-7; D perhaps matches TRBD1 (6 bases). There are 13 residues in the CDR3. V was cut by 4 bases and J by 2 bases, with 10 bases left in between. CDR1 SGHRS and CDR2 YFSETQ come from the germline V gene. The CDR3 here is CASSRDTTYEQYF. The CDR3 nucleotides are TGCGCCAGCAGCCGGGACACCACCTACGAGCAGTACTTC.

J is TRBJ2-1 and V is TRBV11-2; TRBD1 matches 7 bases. Germline V gives CDR1 SGHAT, CDR2 FQNNGV. Germline trimming cut 2 bases from V and 10 bases from J; bases unmatched to any gene: 2. The CDR3 is made up of 12 amino acids. The CDR3 loop reads CASSLWDSEQFF. DNA of the CDR3: TGTGCCAGCAGCTTATGGGACAGCGAGCAGTTCTTC.

The chain recombines TRBV7-6 with TRBJ2-7, with TRBD2 matching over 7 bases. With V trimmed by 1 base and J by 5 bases, 8 bases remained unmatched. CDR1 is SGHVS, CDR2 FNYEAQ, per germline. This CDR3 is built from 15 residues. CDR3 loop: CASSLGGGSLDEQYF. The CDR3 bases are TGTGCCAGCAGCTTAGGTGGCGGGAGTCTGGACGAGCAGTACTTC.

This chain links TRBV5-1 with TRBJ1-6; D gene uncertain. This CDR3 contains 18 residues. V was trimmed by 3 bases and J by 0 bases, leaving 16 bases between them. The germline CDR1 and CDR2 sequences are SGHRS and YFSETQ. The CDR3 loop reads CASSSRSVGSSYNSPLHF. The CDR3 nucleotides are TGCGCCAGCAGCTCCCGGAGCGTGGGTAGCTCCTATAATTCACCCCTCCACTTT.

The chain is built from TRBV9 and TRBJ1-1, with no clear D. Per germline, CDR1 SGDLS and CDR2 YYNGEE. The CDR3 is made up of 13 amino acids. V gave up 2 bases and J gave up 3 bases, with 8 bases separating them. Here the CDR3 reads CASSVAVYTEAFF. The CDR3 DNA reads TGTGCCAGCAGCGTTGCGGTTTACACTGAAGCTTTCTTT.

In this sample, this clone turned up a few times. V usage is TRBV2 and J usage is TRBJ1-6; D perhaps matches TRBD1 (5 bases). The CDR3 spans 15 residues. Trimming pared 1 base from V and 4 bases from J, leaving 8 bases between. The germline V gene has CDR1 SNHLY and CDR2 FYNNEI. The CDR3 spells CASSEDGQYNSPLHF. The CDR3 DNA follows: TGTGCCAGCAGTGAAGACGGACAATATAATTCACCCCTCCACTTT.